Included here is one T cell receptor beta chain sequence, with context. Many counts were recorded for this clone. Its binding antigen is unknown. No much larger clone is present one base from it, and per-base qualities are unavailable. The immunoSEQ Assay, a bias-controlled multiplex PCR, was used to amplify TCRbeta CDR3 regions from genomic DNA. On the study's bioinformatics: The number of nucleated cells in each sample was estimated by amplification of reference gene primers within the assay. To quantify the absolute abundance of each unique TCRbeta CDR3 rearrangement, sequence reads were collapsed and filtered. For each sample, productive Simpson clonality was calculated as the square root of Simpson's diversity index over productive rearrangements. As stored in TCRdb, this immuneACCESS dataset retains in-frame rearrangements with V and J assigned. A fraction of the clones does not appear; measured against another copy, unresolved V genes explain less than half of the discrepancy, and the remainder lacks a known reason. The V and J calls and clone size are taken from that table; D and trimming were inferred from the DNA. The sample table lists 250,000 to 400,000 clones, about nine tenths of them with a count of one. The ten largest clones add up to under 2% of the sample.

The sample comes from a study of blood T cell repertoires in COVID-19 (dated by TCRdb to the early 2020s). In the study overall: Samples from collaborators originated in the United States, Italy and Spain and spanned both the acute and convalescent phases of COVID-19. The prospective study material was composed of cDNA or gDNA derived from T cells, B-cell-depleted T cells, or PBMCs. Deeply sampled blood TCRbeta repertoires from subjects exposed to, actively infected with, or recovered from COVID-19 were included in the dataset. A freely available public database, intended as a resource for researchers studying the immune response to SARS-CoV-2, is where the repertoires were released. The samples were drawn from two sources: the first 160 participants of the ongoing ImmuneRACE study, and 950 to 1,500 subjects contributed by 6 global collaborators. Nearly every sample came with metadata listing a de-identified subject ID, COVID-19 status, age in years and sex. Where available, HLA class I and class II types were taken from metadata supplied by the sample provider and were not determined by assay-based typing.

One collaborating source in Seattle enrolled patients during active infection and followed them longitudinally through the course of disease. Whole blood was collected in K2EDTA tubes by collaborating institutions according to the institutions' own protocols. For TCRbeta analysis, collaborators shipped samples as frozen whole blood, isolated PBMCs, or DNA extracted from either of those sample types. Reading from cysteine to phenylalanine, the CDR3 counts 17 amino acids. The entry retains the CDR3 DNA only, 51 bases that are in frame from base 1. From the germline V gene, CDR1 is MDHEN and CDR2 is SYDVKM. Trimming removed 2 bases from V and 5 bases from J; the gene matches leave 11 bases unexplained. General conclusions and limits of the study: The amount of clinical and demographic metadata varied by source and participant and was provided uncurated.

The receptor comes from a woman aged 30 to 39 with COVID-19, enrolled during active disease. The sample was peripheral blood. This chain is built from TRBV28 and TRBJ1-5; the junction holds 8 bases that match TRBD1. The bases read TGTGCCAGCAGTTTAGGGCCCCGACAGGGGTATTATCAGCCCCAGCATTTT. This sequence encodes CASSLGPRQGYYQPQHF.